These 20 T cell receptor beta chains came from one sample sequenced in a study of blood T cell repertoires in COVID-19. Profiled with immunoSEQ multiplex PCR; TCRdb holds only in-frame clones, not every one. Among some 250,000 clones listed, 80% to 90% were seen once. Source material: peripheral blood. The receptors derive from an older man with acute or convalescent COVID-19.

The CDR3 sequence is CASSSTSFSFPYEQYF. In nucleotides, the CDR3 is TGTGCCAGCAGCTCCACATCATTTTCATTCCCCTACGAGCAGTACTTC. The V gene is TRBV7-9, the J gene TRBJ2-7; D remains unclear. The V end lost 4 bases, the J end lost 2 bases, and 18 bases lay between the germline ends. The germline gives CDR1 SEHNR, CDR2 FQNEAQ (reference sequence). The CDR3 sequence is 16 residues long. Variable domain in full (rest from reference TRBV7-9 and TRBJ2-7): DTGVSQNPRHKITKRGQNVTFRCDPISEHNRLYWYRQTLGQGPEFLTYFQNEAQLEKSRLLSDRFSAERPKGSFSTLEIQRTEQGDSAMYLCASSSTSFSFPYEQYFGPGTRLTVT.

V gene TRBV11-2 combines with J gene TRBJ2-1; TRBD1 matches 8 bases. CDR1 and CDR2 from the germline V gene are SGHAT and FQNNGV. The CDR3 is 15 amino acids. Losses at the gene ends were 1 base for V and 8 bases for J; bases not matched to a gene: 7. CDR3 amino acids: CASSLAQTGDHEQFF. The CDR3 coding sequence is TGTGCCAGCAGCTTAGCTCAGACAGGGGACCATGAGCAGTTCTTC. Variable domain in full (rest from reference TRBV11-2 and TRBJ2-1): EAGVAQSPRYKIIEKRQSVAFWCNPISGHATLYWYQQILGQGPKLLIQFQNNGVVDDSQLPKDRFSAERLKGVDSTLKIQPAKLEDSAVYLCASSLAQTGDHEQFFGPGTRLTVL.

This chain connects TRBV19 to TRBJ2-1; weak D call: TRBD2 (6 bases). This CDR3 has 15 amino acids. With 7 bases removed from V and 4 bases from J, the gap between germline ends came to 17 bases. In germline, CDR1 is LNHDA, CDR2 SQIVND (reference sequence). The CDR3 protein is CASTVVGGGYNEQFF. The DNA for the CDR3 is TGTGCCAGTACGGTCGTGGGCGGAGGGTACAATGAGCAGTTCTTC.

The J gene is TRBJ1-4, the V gene TRBV11-2, with TRBD1 as a possible D gene (6 bases). Trimming took off 2 bases at V and 3 bases at J, with 13 bases between the two ends. Per germline, CDR1 SGHAT and CDR2 FQNNGV. This CDR3 comprises 16 residues. The CDR3 DNA reads as TGTGCCAGCAGCTTACACTCAGGGGAATCTAATGAAAAACTGTTTTTT. This translates into CASSLHSGESNEKLFF.

The CDR3 reads CASSFLSGRSYYNEQFF. The CDR3, as DNA: TGTGCCAGCAGCTTCCTTAGCGGGCGCTCGTACTACAATGAGCAGTTCTTC. This sequence joins TRBV5-4 and TRBJ2-1, with 7 nucleotides matching TRBD2. The V gene end was trimmed by 2 bases and the J gene end by 3 bases; junction bases not matched to a gene: 11. The V gene's germline CDR1 is SGHNT and CDR2 YYREEE (reference sequence). This CDR3 is 17 amino acids long.

This clone has a count of ten or more. The rearrangement links TRBV5-4 to TRBJ2-3, with D perhaps TRBD2 (5 bases). Germline V gives CDR1 SGHNT, CDR2 YYREEE (reference sequence). This CDR3 contains 19 residues. Trimming took 0 bases from V and 3 from J, leaving 23 bases between them. CDR3 DNA: TGTGCCAGCAGCTTGGTTTCCCTGGACTCCTACTTTCGGACAGATACGCAGTATTTT. It translates to CASSLVSLDSYFRTDTQYF.

In DNA form, the CDR3 reads TGTGCCAGCACCTTGGACAGGGTTATTGGTCAGCCCCAGCATTTT. Residues: CASTLDRVIGQPQHF. This chain connects TRBV28 to TRBJ1-5; 8 bases match TRBD1. Trimming removed 7 bases from V and 6 bases from J; junction bases left unmatched: 11. The germline gives CDR1 MDHEN, CDR2 SYDVKM. CDR3 length: 15 residues. Combining the CDR3 with reference TRBV28 and TRBJ1-5 gives the whole variable domain DVKVTQSSRYLVKRTGEKVFLECVQDMDHENMFWYRQDPGLGLRLIYFSYDVKMKEKGDIPEGYSVSREKKERFSLILESASTNQTSMYLCASTLDRVIGQPQHFGDGTRLSIL.

The genes are TRBV3-1 (or the pseudogene TRBV3-2) and TRBJ2-2; 9 bases are shared with TRBD2. This CDR3 region has 15 residues. Trimming at V came to 1 base and at J to 6 bases, leaving 3 bases not matched to a gene. Germline-derived CDR1 and CDR2 are LGHDT and YNNKEL (reference sequence). As DNA, the CDR3 is TGTGCCAGCAGCCAAGGCGGGGGGGCCCCCGGGGAGCTGTTTTTT. Its protein is CASSQGGGAPGELFF.

This chain joins TRBV5-1 and TRBJ2-1, with a weak D call TRBD2 (5 bases). Trimming stripped 0 bases from V and 10 bases from J, with 8 bases between. Germline CDR1 reads SGHRS; CDR2 reads YFSETQ. This CDR3 spans 12 amino acids. CDR3 nucleotide sequence: TGCGCCAGCAGCTTGGATCGGGAAGAGCAGTTCTTC. It specifies CASSLDREEQFF. The variable domain in full, with the rest retrieved from reference TRBV5-1 and TRBJ2-1, is KAGVTQTPRYLIKTRGQQVTLSCSPISGHRSVSWYQQTPGQGLQFLFEYFSETQRNKGNFPGRFSGRQFSNSRSEMNVSTLELGDSALYLCASSLDREEQFFGPGTRLTVL.

The CDR3 region is CASSLPGTSREETQYF. Here the CDR3 DNA reads TGTGCCAGCAGCTTGCCGGGGACTAGTCGTGAAGAGACCCAGTACTTC. The gene calls are TRBV5-4 and TRBJ2-5, with 8 positions matching TRBD2. The CDR3 is made up of 16 amino acids. The germline gives CDR1 SGHNT, CDR2 YYREEE (reference sequence). V lost 1 base, J lost 3 bases, and 8 bases stayed unmatched.

This chain connects TRBV2 to TRBJ1-6, with D possibly TRBD1 on 6 matching bases. The V gene lost 7 bases and the J gene lost 10 bases, with 14 bases spanning the gap. CDR1 and CDR2 (germline): SNHLY, FYNNEI. This CDR3 has 13 residues. The CDR3 region has the DNA TGTGCCAGCACCCGTACAGGGAAGTCACCCCTCCACTTT. It encodes CASTRTGKSPLHF.

This sequence joins TRBV7-9 and TRBJ1-6, with D maybe TRBD1 (5 bases). Looked up from germline, CDR1 is SEHNR and CDR2 is FQNEAQ (reference sequence). The CDR3 contains 15 residues. V lost 5 bases to trimming and J lost 7 bases, with 15 bases between them. In DNA form, the CDR3 reads TGTGCCAGCAGCCCGGACGGACGGGGGAATTCACCCCTCCACTTT. This codes for CASSPDGRGNSPLHF.

The gene calls are TRBV7-9 and TRBJ1-2, with 7 bases aligning to TRBD1. CDR1 is SEHNR and CDR2 is FQNEAQ in the germline V gene (reference sequence). CDR3 length: 16 amino acids. The V and J ends lost 4 bases and 6 bases, in that order; junction bases with no gene match: 14. This CDR3 reads CASSSSPDRRRHGYTF. CDR3 coding DNA: TGTGCCAGCAGCTCGTCGCCGGACAGGCGTAGACATGGCTACACCTTC. Based on the CDR3 plus reference TRBV7-9 and TRBJ1-2, the full variable domain is DTGVSQNPRHKITKRGQNVTFRCDPISEHNRLYWYRQTLGQGPEFLTYFQNEAQLEKSRLLSDRFSAERPKGSFSTLEIQRTEQGDSAMYLCASSSSPDRRRHGYTFGSGTRLTVV.

Here the CDR3 reads CASSQMDRNYGYTF. CDR3 sequence (DNA): TGCGCCAGCAGCCAAATGGACAGAAACTATGGCTACACCTTC. The V call is TRBV4-1, the J call TRBJ1-2; maybe TRBD1 (6 bases). Germline CDR1 is MGHRA and CDR2 is YSYEKL. CDR3 length: 14 amino acids. Trimming removed 2 bases at V and 2 bases at J, with 9 bases between.

This clone was detected once. The gene calls are TRBV6-5 and TRBJ2-3, with a tentative D call TRBD1 (6 bases). V was shortened by 8 bases and J by 3 bases, with 15 bases between the two germline ends. CDR1 and CDR2 (germline): MNHEY, SVGAGI. This CDR3 is built from 14 residues. In nucleotides, the CDR3 is TGTGCCAGCGTACAGGGCCCTTTAACAGATACGCAGTATTTT. Residues: CASVQGPLTDTQYF.

This chain links TRBV3-1 (or the pseudogene TRBV3-2) with TRBJ1-6, with 7 bases aligning to TRBD1. The CDR3 extends over 15 amino acids. Per germline, CDR1 LGHDT and CDR2 YNNKEL (reference sequence). V dropped 5 bases and J dropped 6; count of bases not matched to a gene: 7. CDR3 in amino acids: CASSMLGQPNSPLHF. CDR3 DNA sequence: TGTGCCAGCAGCATGCTGGGACAGCCTAATTCACCCCTCCACTTT.

The gene calls are TRBV29-1 and TRBJ2-3; D unresolved. Trimming took off 5 bases at V and 2 bases at J, with 14 bases between the two ends. This CDR3 region has 14 residues. Germline V gene sequence: CDR1 SQVTM, CDR2 ANQGSEA. CDR3 nucleotide sequence: TGCAGCGTTTTTTTGGCGGAGTCCACAGATACGCAGTATTTT. Amino acids: CSVFLAESTDTQYF.

CDR3 coding DNA: TGTGCCAGCAGTCGCGAGCTAGCGGGCAGATTCTACGAGCAGTACTTC. The encoded protein is CASSRELAGRFYEQYF. This chain uses TRBV27 with TRBJ2-7, with TRBD2 matching over 8 bases. The CDR3 is 16 residues long. CDR1 is MNHEY, CDR2 SMNVEV, per germline (reference sequence). The junction had 12 bases not matched to a gene; V was cut back by 5 bases and J by 3 bases.

The V gene is TRBV7-8, the J gene TRBJ1-3; a weak D match, TRBD1 (6 bases). CDR3 size: 13 residues. The germline V gene encodes CDR1 SGHVS and CDR2 FQNEAQ. The ends were cut back, 1 base at V and 7 bases at J, with 8 bases in the middle. CDR3 nucleotides: TGTGCCAGCAGCTTAGGCCAGGGGAACACCATATATTTT. Amino acid sequence: CASSLGQGNTIYF.

This clone was seen a handful of times. V and J are TRBV7-6 and TRBJ1-1; TRBD1 aligns across 12 bases. The V segment lost 10 bases and the J segment 4 bases; nucleotides outside the gene matches: 13. CDR1 SGHVS and CDR2 FNYEAQ come from the germline V gene. CDR3 length: 16 amino acids. The CDR3 loop reads CANLRDRGLRGTEAFF. CDR3 DNA sequence: TGTGCCAACCTCCGGGACAGGGGGCTGCGCGGCACTGAAGCTTTCTTT.